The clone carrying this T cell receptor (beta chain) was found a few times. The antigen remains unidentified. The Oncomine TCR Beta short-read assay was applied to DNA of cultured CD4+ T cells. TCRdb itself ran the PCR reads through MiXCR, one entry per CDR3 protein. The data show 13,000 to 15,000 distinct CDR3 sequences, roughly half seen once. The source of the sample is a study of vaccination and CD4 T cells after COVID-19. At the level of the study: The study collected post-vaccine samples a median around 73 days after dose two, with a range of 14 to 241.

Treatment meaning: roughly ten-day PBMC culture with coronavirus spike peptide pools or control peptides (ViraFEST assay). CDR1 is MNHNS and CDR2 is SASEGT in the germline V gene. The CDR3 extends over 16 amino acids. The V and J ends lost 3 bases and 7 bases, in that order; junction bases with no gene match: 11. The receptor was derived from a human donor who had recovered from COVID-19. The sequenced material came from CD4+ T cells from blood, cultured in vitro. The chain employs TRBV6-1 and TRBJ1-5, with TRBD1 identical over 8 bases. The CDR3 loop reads CASSDHVGQGVQPQHF. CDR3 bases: TGTGCCAGCAGTGACCATGTCGGACAGGGTGTCCAGCCCCAGCATTTT.